These T cell receptor beta chains were read from a single sample in a study of T-cell memory formation after mild COVID-19. TCRdb reanalysed the 5' RACE reads using MiXCR and keeps one entry per CDR3 protein. The sample includes approximately 270,000 distinct CDR3 sequences, 15% to 20% of them seen just once. Specimen: PBMCs or a T cell subset sorted from them (not recorded which). These receptors were obtained from a man aged 18 to 29 who had mild COVID-19 (a few samples of this study predate the infection). Cell type and time point are not known. Both conserved end residues are part of each CDR3. Fields, in order: V gene, CDR3 protein.

TRBV6-5,CASSYFSEQYF
TRBV7-2,CASRTRTSGGSQFF
TRBV27,CASSWRGRQYF
TRBV28,CASSLSLGQGRPNEQFF
TRBV28,CAIYGGTRARQFF
TRBV7-2,CASTPARGLNEQFF
TRBV5-6,CASSGGQGYEQYF
TRBV4-2,CASSQDDLRRNEQFF
TRBV10-3,CAISGGGRNTEAFF
TRBV27,CASRLPGQGNNEQFF
TRBV6-2/TRBV6-3,CASRSTGHETQYF
TRBV6-2/TRBV6-3,CASSYGGENTDTQYF
TRBV11-2,CASSSIQKSTDTQYF
TRBV6-5,CASSYSGTLEDEQYF
TRBV25-1,CASSELFPYTQYF
TRBV6-5,CASSYSVGNPYNEQFF
TRBV12-3/TRBV12-4,CASSPRGGGAQDTQYF
TRBV6-6,CASSTRGTPNYGYTF
TRBV20-1,CSAREVGEKGRFGYTF
TRBV10-3,CAISVRPSGGGRADTQYF
TRBV2,CASRDRATGELFF
TRBV4-2,CASSLQTGGRTDTQYF
TRBV2,CASSLVGTSTDTQYF
TRBV7-9,CASSLGHEGTEAFF
TRBV7-9,CASSFSKEAFF
TRBV7-8,CASSLAGPLRETQYF
TRBV29-1,CSVATPGQGTYGYTF
TRBV4-2,CASSPGQGIGRAFF
TRBV20-1,CSARRSRGVYTGELFF
TRBV6-5,CASSYVAGSPYEQYF
TRBV6-2/TRBV6-3,CASSLRGTIGNIQYF
TRBV2,CASSEGISRDRDFEQYF
TRBV7-2,CASSLRPLGGDLIYGYTF
TRBV19,CATREGSDEQYF
TRBV5-1,CASSWDGQSGNTIYF
TRBV10-3,CAIREGQGDYNEQFF
TRBV5-1,CASMGGGYNEQFF
TRBV5-1,CASTPQQGLQETQYF
TRBV2,CASSGGVSYEQYF
TRBV4-3,CASSLERLTYGYTF